Below are 20 T cell receptor beta chains sequenced from a single sample in a study of neurological immune-mediated disorders. TCRdb re-derived calls from the 5' RACE reads in MiXCR, one entry per CDR3 protein. The sample contains about 48,000 distinct CDR3 sequences, roughly a quarter of which appear only once. The sequencing input was PBMCs. Receptor source: a woman in her seventies in good health.

The chain joins TRBV20-1 to TRBJ2-1; 7 bases align to TRBD2. Per germline, CDR1 DFQATT and CDR2 SNEGSKA (reference sequence). This CDR3 spans 13 amino acids. The trim removed 2 bases at V and 5 bases at J, leaving 3 bases unmatched. The CDR3 nucleotides read TGCAGTGCTAGATGGGGGGGGGACAATGAGCAGTTCTTC. It specifies CSARWGGDNEQFF.

This clonotype was counted many times. The chain links TRBV12-3 or TRBV12-4 to TRBJ2-2; D gene unclear. The CDR3 runs to 15 residues. With 1 base removed from V and 0 bases from J, the gap between germline ends came to 6 bases. CDR3 sequence (DNA): TGTGCCAGCAGTTTAGGACACGCGAACACCGGGGAGCTGTTTTTT. Residues: CASSLGHANTGELFF.

This clonotype came up many times. The chain has TRBV29-1 and TRBJ2-7; D remains ambiguous. Germline lookup yields CDR1 SQVTM and CDR2 ANQGSEA. The CDR3 sequence is 11 residues long. The germline V and J ends were trimmed by 6 bases and 4 bases, with 10 bases remaining between them. CDR3 sequence: CSVLHGYEQYF. In DNA, the CDR3 is TGCAGCGTACTACACGGATACGAGCAGTACTTC.

The chain couples TRBV18 to TRBJ2-5, with D perhaps assigned TRBD1 or TRBD2 (5 bases each). V was shortened by 5 bases and J by 1 base, with 11 bases between the two germline ends. Germline V gene data show CDR1 as KGHSH and CDR2 as LQKENI. This CDR3 has 14 residues. CDR3 amino acids: CASSYAGTQETQYF. DNA for the CDR3: TGTGCCAGCTCATACGCCGGGACCCAAGAGACCCAGTACTTC.

There are many counts of this clonotype. The chain combines TRBV20-1 with TRBJ1-5; the match to TRBD1 covers 7 bases. V shed 6 bases, J shed 6 bases, and the junction held 8 bases outside the gene matches. Per germline, CDR1 DFQATT and CDR2 SNEGSKA (reference sequence). CDR3 size: 13 residues. For the CDR3, the DNA is TGCAGTGCCAGCCCAGGGGGTGGTCAGCCCCAGCATTTT. Encoded protein: CSASPGGGQPQHF.

This chain connects TRBV14 to TRBJ2-2; 8 bases line up with TRBD1. The germline CDR1 and CDR2 sequences are SGHDN and FVKESK. Trimming took 4 bases from V and 5 from J; bases not matched to a gene: 6. The CDR3 is 15 amino acids. CDR3 nucleotide sequence: TGTGCCAGCAGCCTCCAGGGGGCCCTAACCGGGGAGCTGTTTTTT. Translation: CASSLQGALTGELFF.

This clonotype showed up many times. This chain connects TRBV6-1 to TRBJ1-5, with no clear D. This CDR3 region has 15 residues. Germline V gene lookup returns CDR1 MNHNS and CDR2 SASEGT. The V end lost 8 bases, the J end lost 9 bases, and 23 bases lay between the germline ends. CDR3 in amino acids: CASDLSGGGYGPQHF. The CDR3 DNA follows: TGTGCCAGCGATTTATCCGGCGGAGGCTATGGGCCCCAGCATTTT.

This clonotype appeared many times. This CDR3 is CASSLGGRANQPQHF. In DNA form, the CDR3 reads TGCGCCAGCAGCTTAGGGGGCAGGGCCAATCAGCCCCAGCATTTT. The chain combines TRBV5-1 with TRBJ1-5; 7 bases fit TRBD1. V lost 2 bases and J lost 3; bases outside the gene matches: 5. The germline CDR1 and CDR2 sequences are SGHRS and YFSETQ. The CDR3 is made up of 15 amino acids.

This clonotype came up many times. The genes are TRBV7-2 and TRBJ2-3; 10 bases match TRBD2. The germline CDR1 and CDR2 sequences are SGHTA and FQGNSA. V lost 3 bases to trimming and J lost 4 bases; unmatched junction nucleotides: 4. This CDR3 has 15 amino acids. The CDR3 bases are TGTGCCAGCAGCTTCTTTCTAGCGGGAGCAGATACGCAGTATTTT. This encodes CASSFFLAGADTQYF.

In its sample, this clonotype was seen many times. The chain is built from TRBV5-1 and TRBJ2-1; D is perhaps TRBD2 (6 bases). V shed 0 bases and J shed 6 bases, with 16 bases lying between them. Germline loops: CDR1 SGHRS, CDR2 YFSETQ. The CDR3 is 16 residues long. The CDR3 DNA reads TGCGCCAGCAGCTTGGAGGTGGGGGGAGGTGGCAATGAGCAGTTCTTC. It encodes CASSLEVGGGGNEQFF.

This clonotype was observed many times. The chain uses TRBV5-1 and TRBJ2-7; perhaps TRBD1 as D (5 bases). CDR3 length: 14 residues. Germline-derived CDR1 and CDR2 are SGHRS and YFSETQ. The V and J ends lost 4 bases and 2 bases respectively, with 13 bases between them. CDR3 bases: TGCGCCAGCAGCATCACAGGTCGGGCCTACGAGCAGTACTTC. This gives the protein CASSITGRAYEQYF. The variable domain in full, with the rest retrieved from reference TRBV5-1 and TRBJ2-7, is KAGVTQTPRYLIKTRGQQVTLSCSPISGHRSVSWYQQTPGQGLQFLFEYFSETQRNKGNFPGRFSGRQFSNSRSEMNVSTLELGDSALYLCASSITGRAYEQYFGPGTRLTVT.

This clonotype was seen repeatedly, ten times or more. The chain uses TRBV12-3 or TRBV12-4 and TRBJ2-2, with 11 bases aligning to TRBD2. The CDR3 is 16 amino acids. V dropped 4 bases and J dropped 5; count of bases not matched to a gene: 6. CDR3 loop: CASSSPLAGVTGELFF. CDR3 nucleotide sequence: TGTGCCAGCAGTTCCCCACTAGCGGGAGTTACCGGGGAGCTGTTTTTT.

This clonotype was observed many times. The chain links TRBV6-5 to TRBJ1-3; D is possibly TRBD1 (5 bases). This CDR3 is 14 amino acids long. Germline V lookup: CDR1 MNHEY, CDR2 SVGAGI. V dropped 6 bases and J dropped 1 base, with 10 bases sitting between them. CDR3 DNA: TGTGCCAGCAGAACCGGGGGATCTGGAAACACCATATATTTT. Protein product: CASRTGGSGNTIYF.

V and J are TRBV6-4 and TRBJ2-7, with 8 nucleotides matching TRBD1. This CDR3 is built from 14 residues. The germline CDR1 and CDR2 sequences are MRHNA and SNTAGT. The V and J ends lost 3 bases and 3 bases, in that order; junction bases with no gene match: 4. CDR3 DNA: TGTGCCAGCAGTGAACTTGACAGGGGCTACGAGCAGTACGTC. Protein sequence: CASSELDRGYEQYV.

This clonotype was counted at least ten times. The J gene is TRBJ2-1, the V gene TRBV4-2; 8 bases agree with TRBD2. The CDR3 is made up of 17 amino acids. Per germline, CDR1 LGHNA and CDR2 YNFKEQ. V shed 4 bases, J shed 4 bases, and the junction held 12 bases outside the gene matches. The CDR3 nucleotides read TGTGCCAGCAGCCCAGAAACCACTAGCGGAGATTACAATGAGCAGTTCTTC. Translating it yields CASSPETTSGDYNEQFF.

V usage is TRBV5-1 and J usage is TRBJ2-7; D possibly matches TRBD1 or TRBD2 (5 bases each). V was clipped by 4 bases and J by 0 bases, with 17 bases between them. From germline, CDR1 is SGHRS and CDR2 YFSETQ. The CDR3 length is 16 residues. CDR3 bases: TGCGCCAGCAGCCTGCTTGGGGGAATGAGCTCCTACGAGCAGTACTTC. Protein: CASSLLGGMSSYEQYF. Full variable domain (remainder filled in from reference TRBV5-1 and TRBJ2-7): KAGVTQTPRYLIKTRGQQVTLSCSPISGHRSVSWYQQTPGQGLQFLFEYFSETQRNKGNFPGRFSGRQFSNSRSEMNVSTLELGDSALYLCASSLLGGMSSYEQYFGPGTRLTVT.

V gene TRBV7-6 combines with J gene TRBJ1-2; 8 positions agree with TRBD1. The CDR3 length is 15 residues. Trimming cost V 1 base and J 7 bases; bases outside gene matches: 8. Germline V gene data show CDR1 as SGHVS and CDR2 as FNYEAQ. CDR3 region: CASSLEETGARGYTF. The CDR3 DNA sequence: TGTGCCAGCAGCTTAGAGGAGACAGGGGCGCGTGGCTACACCTTC.

This clonotype appeared many times. The chain couples TRBV2 to TRBJ2-6; the match to TRBD1 covers 9 bases. V shed 7 bases, J shed 13 bases, and the junction held 11 bases outside the gene matches. The CDR3 length is 14 residues. From germline, CDR1 is SNHLY and CDR2 FYNNEI. CDR3 in amino acids: CASKSGQGGGVLTF. As DNA, the CDR3 is TGTGCCAGCAAATCGGGACAGGGTGGTGGTGTCCTGACTTTC. The full variable domain, its missing parts supplied by reference TRBV2 and TRBJ2-6, is EPEVTQTPSHQVTQMGQEVILRCVPISNHLYFYWYRQILGQKVEFLVSFYNNEISEKSEIFDDQFSVERPDGSNFTLKIRSTKLEDSAMYFCASKSGQGGGVLTFGAGSRLTVL.

This clonotype was seen ten or more times. This chain joins TRBV5-1 and TRBJ2-2; 7 bases fit TRBD2. From germline, CDR1 is SGHRS and CDR2 YFSETQ. The J segment lost 5 bases and the V segment lost 5 bases, leaving 6 bases of the junction unmatched. The CDR3 loop spans 14 amino acids. The CDR3 DNA reads TGCGCCAGCAGTCGCGGGAGCGAAACCGGGGAGCTGTTTTTT. Its translation: CASSRGSETGELFF.

This clonotype was seen many times. V usage is TRBV29-1 and J usage is TRBJ2-1; TRBD1 is a possible D gene (6 bases). V lost 4 bases and J lost 7, with 11 bases in between. The germline V gene encodes CDR1 SQVTM and CDR2 ANQGSEA. The CDR3 length is 12 residues. CDR3 protein: CSVGAGQNEQFF. The CDR3 bases are TGCAGCGTTGGAGCCGGACAGAATGAGCAGTTCTTC.